This T cell receptor (beta chain) was profiled in a study of identical twins. Points from the study as a whole: Excess twin sharing in beta out-of-frame sequences was weaker.

The authors used template switching to add a universal primer site and gave cDNA unique molecular identifiers. TCRdb used MiXCR to reprocess the 5' RACE reads, holding one entry per CDR3 protein. There are under 900,000 distinct CDR3 sequences in the sample; approximately 13% occur only once, and around 1.5% lies in the top ten. This clonotype has a count of ten or more. As yet, its antigen is unknown. A further study also used this sample, focusing on yellow fever vaccine responses in identical twins.

This TCR came from a woman between 18 and 30 years old in good health. Sequenced material: PBMCs.

CDR3: CASSRTTGDGYTF. CDR3 nucleotide sequence: TGTGCCAGCAGTAGGACGACAGGGGATGGCTACACCTTC. The V call is TRBV12-3 or TRBV12-4, the J call TRBJ1-2, with 8 bases aligning to TRBD1. V lost 5 bases to trimming and J lost 6 bases; unmatched junction nucleotides: 5. CDR3 length equals 13 residues.